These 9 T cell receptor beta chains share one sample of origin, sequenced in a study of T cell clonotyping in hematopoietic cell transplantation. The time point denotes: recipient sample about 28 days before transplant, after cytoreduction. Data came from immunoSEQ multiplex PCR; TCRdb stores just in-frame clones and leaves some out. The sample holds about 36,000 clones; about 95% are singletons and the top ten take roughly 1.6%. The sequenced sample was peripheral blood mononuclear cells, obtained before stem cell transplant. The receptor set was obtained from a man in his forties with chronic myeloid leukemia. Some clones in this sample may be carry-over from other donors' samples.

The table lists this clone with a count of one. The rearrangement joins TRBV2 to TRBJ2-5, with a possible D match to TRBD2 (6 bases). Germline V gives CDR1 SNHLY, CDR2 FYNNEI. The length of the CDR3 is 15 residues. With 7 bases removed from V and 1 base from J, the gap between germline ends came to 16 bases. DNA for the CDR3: TGTGCCAGCATGACTAGAGAGGATCTCCAAGAGACCCAGTACTTC. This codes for CASMTREDLQETQYF.

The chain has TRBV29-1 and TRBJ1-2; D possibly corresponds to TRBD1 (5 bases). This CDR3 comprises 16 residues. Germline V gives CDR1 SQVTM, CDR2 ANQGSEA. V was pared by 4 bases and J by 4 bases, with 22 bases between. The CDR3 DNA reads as TGCAGCGTTGCCTCAAGGAGGGGAGCCTCCTCCTATGGCTACACCTTC. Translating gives CSVASRRGASSYGYTF.

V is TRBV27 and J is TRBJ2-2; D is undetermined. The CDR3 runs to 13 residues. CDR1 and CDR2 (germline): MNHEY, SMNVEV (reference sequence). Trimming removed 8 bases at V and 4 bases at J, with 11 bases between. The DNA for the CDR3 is TGTGCCAGCCTCACCCGGACCACCGGGGAGCTGTTTTTT. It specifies CASLTRTTGELFF.

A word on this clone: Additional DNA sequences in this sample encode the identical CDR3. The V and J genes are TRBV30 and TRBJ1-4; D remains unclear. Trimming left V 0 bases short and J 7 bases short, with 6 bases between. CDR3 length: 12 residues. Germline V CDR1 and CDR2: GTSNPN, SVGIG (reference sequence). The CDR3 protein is CAWSVIREKLFF. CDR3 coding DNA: TGTGCCTGGAGTGTTATTCGTGAAAAACTGTTTTTT.

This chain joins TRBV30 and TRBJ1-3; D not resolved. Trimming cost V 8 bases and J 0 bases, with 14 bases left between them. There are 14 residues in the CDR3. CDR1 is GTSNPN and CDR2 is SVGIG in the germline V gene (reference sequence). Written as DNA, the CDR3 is TGTGCCGGGCAAGGGCGAATCTCTGGAAACACCATATATTTT. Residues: CAGQGRISGNTIYF.

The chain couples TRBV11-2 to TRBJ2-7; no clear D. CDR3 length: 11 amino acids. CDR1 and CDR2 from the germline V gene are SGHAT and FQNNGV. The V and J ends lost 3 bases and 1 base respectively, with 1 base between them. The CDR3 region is CASSFSYEQYF. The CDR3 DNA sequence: TGTGCCAGCAGCTTTTCCTACGAGCAGTACTTC.

In nucleotides, the CDR3 is TGTGCCAGCAGCCGAGCCGCACTAGCGACCGGGGAGCTGTTTTTT. Translated: CASSRAALATGELFF. The chain combines TRBV5-6 with TRBJ2-2; TRBD2 matches at 7 bases. The V segment lost 4 bases and the J segment 5 bases; nucleotides outside the gene matches: 8. Germline CDR1 reads SGHDT; CDR2 reads YYEEEE. The CDR3 consists of 15 residues.

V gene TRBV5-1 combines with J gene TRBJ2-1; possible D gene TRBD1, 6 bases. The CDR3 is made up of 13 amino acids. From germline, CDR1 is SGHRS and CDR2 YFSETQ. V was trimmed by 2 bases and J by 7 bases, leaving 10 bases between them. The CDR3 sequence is CASSFPDRNEQFF. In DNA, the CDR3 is TGCGCCAGCAGCTTCCCCGACAGGAATGAGCAGTTCTTC. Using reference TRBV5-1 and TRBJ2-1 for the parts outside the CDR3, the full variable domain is KAGVTQTPRYLIKTRGQQVTLSCSPISGHRSVSWYQQTPGQGLQFLFEYFSETQRNKGNFPGRFSGRQFSNSRSEMNVSTLELGDSALYLCASSFPDRNEQFFGPGTRLTVL.

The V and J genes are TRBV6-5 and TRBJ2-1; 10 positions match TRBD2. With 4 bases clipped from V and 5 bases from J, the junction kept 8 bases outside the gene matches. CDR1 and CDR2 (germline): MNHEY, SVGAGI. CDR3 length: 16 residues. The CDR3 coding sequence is TGTGCCAGCAGTTCACTAGCGGGGCCTCTAAACAATGAGCAGTTCTTC. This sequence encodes CASSSLAGPLNNEQFF.